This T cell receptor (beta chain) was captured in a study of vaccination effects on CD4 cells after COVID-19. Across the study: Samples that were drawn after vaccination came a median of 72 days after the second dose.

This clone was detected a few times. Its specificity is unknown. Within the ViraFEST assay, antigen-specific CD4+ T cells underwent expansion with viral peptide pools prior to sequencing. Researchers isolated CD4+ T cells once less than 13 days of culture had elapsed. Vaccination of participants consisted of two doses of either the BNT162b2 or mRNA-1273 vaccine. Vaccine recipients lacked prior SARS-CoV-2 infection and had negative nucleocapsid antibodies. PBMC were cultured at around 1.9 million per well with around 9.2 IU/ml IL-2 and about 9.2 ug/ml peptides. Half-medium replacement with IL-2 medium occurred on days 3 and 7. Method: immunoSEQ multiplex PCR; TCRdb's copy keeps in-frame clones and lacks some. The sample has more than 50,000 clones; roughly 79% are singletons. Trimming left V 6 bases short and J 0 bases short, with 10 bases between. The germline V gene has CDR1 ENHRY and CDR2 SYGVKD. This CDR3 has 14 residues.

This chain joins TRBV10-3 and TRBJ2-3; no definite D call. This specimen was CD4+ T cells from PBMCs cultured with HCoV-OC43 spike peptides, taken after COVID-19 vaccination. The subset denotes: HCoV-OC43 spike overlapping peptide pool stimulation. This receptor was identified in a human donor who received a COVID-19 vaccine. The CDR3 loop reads CAIRPPGSTDTQYF. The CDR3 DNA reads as TGTGCCATCAGGCCACCGGGTAGCACAGATACGCAGTATTTT.